Following are 22 T cell receptor beta chains from one sample sequenced in a study of blood T cell repertoires in COVID-19. The data were produced by immunoSEQ multiplex PCR, yet TCRdb's version contains in-frame clones alone and is incomplete. The data show tens of thousands of clones, roughly 88% seen once. Source material: peripheral blood. The source of these receptors is a man between 65 and 85 years old with acute or convalescent COVID-19.

This clone was observed a single time. The rearrangement uses TRBV28 and TRBJ1-6; the D is unclear. CDR1 is MDHEN, CDR2 SYDVKM, per germline. The V end was cut by 6 bases, the J end by 0 bases, with 9 bases between. The CDR3 length is 15 residues. The CDR3 DNA sequence: TGTGCCAGCAGCCCCCCGAGCTCCTATAATTCACCCCTCCACTTT. It is translated as CASSPPSSYNSPLHF.

The chain joins TRBV19 to TRBJ2-1; 11 bases fit TRBD1. The ends lost 7 bases at V and 6 bases at J; junction bases unmatched: 8. The CDR3 is 15 residues long. From germline, CDR1 is LNHDA and CDR2 SQIVND (reference sequence). The CDR3 region is CASTTTGTGGNEQFF. CDR3 coding DNA: TGTGCCAGTACCACCACCGGGACAGGGGGCAATGAGCAGTTCTTC.

This clone appeared a few times. This sequence joins TRBV27 and TRBJ2-1, with TRBD2 matching over 9 bases. Germline V gene lookup returns CDR1 MNHEY and CDR2 SMNVEV (reference sequence). Germline trimming cut 2 bases from V and 9 bases from J; bases unmatched to any gene: 11. CDR3 length: 16 residues. CDR3 loop: CASSLISGTSLREQFF. DNA for the CDR3: TGTGCCAGCAGTTTAATCTCCGGGACTAGCTTACGTGAGCAGTTCTTC.

V usage is TRBV4-1 and J usage is TRBJ1-3; tentatively, D is TRBD1 (5 bases). Germline V gene lookup returns CDR1 MGHRA and CDR2 YSYEKL. The CDR3 loop spans 14 amino acids. Deletions cut 4 bases from V and 7 bases from J, with 14 bases between. The CDR3 DNA is TGCGCCAGCAGCCTCTCCCCCGGACACAACACCATATATTTT. It encodes CASSLSPGHNTIYF.

This clone was seen just once. The V call is TRBV6-5, the J call TRBJ2-7; D uncertain. The CDR3 totals 12 residues. CDR1 is MNHEY and CDR2 is SVGAGI in the germline V gene. V was pared by 4 bases and J by 6 bases, with 10 bases between. The CDR3 is CASSSTKLEQYF. The CDR3 DNA reads as TGTGCCAGCAGTTCCACGAAGCTCGAGCAGTACTTC.

V gene TRBV5-1 combines with J gene TRBJ2-1; D is undetermined. The length of the CDR3 is 17 residues. Trimming removed 6 bases at V and 5 bases at J, with 24 bases between. Looked up from germline, CDR1 is SGHRS and CDR2 is YFSETQ. CDR3 nucleotides: TGCGCCAGCACCATTACCCGGGTGCTGAACACCAACAATGAGCAGTTCTTC. It translates to CASTITRVLNTNNEQFF.

The chain recombines TRBV5-1 with TRBJ2-7; 11 nucleotides line up with TRBD2. V trimming: 4 bases; J trimming: 0 bases; junction bases outside the gene matches: 9. The germline gives CDR1 SGHRS, CDR2 YFSETQ. The CDR3 runs to 17 residues. The CDR3 DNA reads TGCGCCAGCAGCGCCGTTCCTAGCGGGGGGCCCTCCTACGAGCAGTACTTC. It yields the protein CASSAVPSGGPSYEQYF.

V is TRBV7-9 and J is TRBJ2-1, with 7 bases lining up with TRBD1. The junction had 16 bases not matched to a gene; V was cut back by 4 bases and J by 13 bases. This CDR3 is built from 15 residues. Germline CDR1 is SEHNR and CDR2 is FQNEAQ (reference sequence). The CDR3 nucleotides read TGTGCCAGCAGCTCGACAGGGAAACCCTCATCGCCTCAGTTCTTC. It encodes CASSSTGKPSSPQFF.

The chain has TRBV10-3 and TRBJ2-5, with D uncertain. The V and J ends lost 3 bases and 3 bases respectively, with 5 bases between them. In germline, CDR1 is ENHRY, CDR2 SYGVKD. This CDR3 spans 12 amino acids. The CDR3 loop is CAISDIEETQYF. The DNA for the CDR3 is TGTGCCATCAGTGATATTGAAGAGACCCAGTACTTC.

J is TRBJ1-6 and V is TRBV27; maybe TRBD1 (6 bases). Trimming stripped 2 bases from V and 12 bases from J, with 11 bases between. Germline V gives CDR1 MNHEY, CDR2 SMNVEV (reference sequence). This CDR3 is built from 13 residues. For the CDR3, the DNA is TGTGCCAGCAGTTTAGGGACACCCGGACCCCTCCACTTT. Translating gives CASSLGTPGPLHF.

The chain joins TRBV5-1 to TRBJ1-6; D unclear. The ends were cut back, 4 bases at V and 8 bases at J, with 19 bases in the middle. The CDR3 totals 16 residues. Germline lookup yields CDR1 SGHRS and CDR2 YFSETQ. The CDR3 DNA reads as TGCGCCAGCAGCCTAGGTGGAGGTGGGATGGATTCACCCCTCCACTTT. Amino acid sequence: CASSLGGGGMDSPLHF.

The chain recombines TRBV5-4 with TRBJ1-2, with TRBD1 as a possible D gene (6 bases). Germline V gene data show CDR1 as SGHNT and CDR2 as YYREEE (reference sequence). Trimming took 0 bases from V and 2 from J, leaving 8 bases between them. This CDR3 region has 14 residues. The CDR3 DNA follows: TGTGCCAGCAGCTTGGCAACAGGGAACTATGGCTACACCTTC. It specifies CASSLATGNYGYTF. Full variable domain (remainder filled in from reference TRBV5-4 and TRBJ1-2): ETGVTQSPTHLIKTRGQQVTLRCSSQSGHNTVSWYQQALGQGPQFIFQYYREEENGRGNFPPRFSGLQFPNYSSELNVNALELDDSALYLCASSLATGNYGYTFGSGTRLTVV.

This chain links TRBV2 with TRBJ2-7; D might be TRBD1 (5 bases). Looked up from germline, CDR1 is SNHLY and CDR2 is FYNNEI. V gave up 2 bases and J gave up 5 bases, with 13 bases separating them. The CDR3 runs 14 residues. This CDR3 reads CASSEKFAGNEQYF. CDR3 coding DNA: TGTGCCAGCAGTGAAAAATTTGCAGGGAACGAGCAGTACTTC.

This clone occurred many times. This chain uses TRBV9 with TRBJ1-2; D may be TRBD1 (5 bases). The CDR3 is 15 residues long. V lost 2 bases, J lost 1 base, and 12 bases lay in between. Germline V gives CDR1 SGDLS, CDR2 YYNGEE. The CDR3 DNA follows: TGTGCCAGCAGCGTTGCGGGACGAGATAACTATGGCTACACCTTC. Its protein product is CASSVAGRDNYGYTF.

This chain links TRBV15 with TRBJ1-5, with D possibly TRBD1 on 5 matching bases. CDR3 length: 16 amino acids. Trimming stripped 5 bases from V and 0 bases from J, with 14 bases between. From germline, CDR1 is LNHNV and CDR2 YYDKDF (reference sequence). The CDR3 nucleotides are TGTGCCACCAGCCCCCGGTTGGGGGGTAGCAATCAGCCCCAGCATTTT. This encodes CATSPRLGGSNQPQHF.

This chain uses TRBV6-2 or TRBV6-3 with TRBJ1-2; D might be TRBD1 (6 bases). V dropped 2 bases and J dropped 8 bases, with 24 bases sitting between them. The CDR3 runs to 17 residues. In germline, CDR1 is MNHEY, CDR2 SVGEGT. The CDR3 DNA reads TGTGCCAGCAGTTACCCATTACTCCGGGACACCAGGAGGGGCTACACCTTC. Residues: CASSYPLLRDTRRGYTF.

This clone was counted a single time. The chain couples TRBV19 to TRBJ1-1, with D maybe TRBD1 (5 bases). Germline CDR1 and CDR2: LNHDA and SQIVND (reference sequence). The V end was cut by 6 bases, the J end by 1 base, with 15 bases between. The CDR3 consists of 15 residues. Here the CDR3 reads CASRNLGQGNTEAFF. The DNA for the CDR3 is TGTGCCAGTAGGAATTTGGGGCAGGGGAACACTGAAGCTTTCTTT.

This clone has a handful of counts. The CDR3, as DNA: TGCGCCAGCAGCTCGAGCGATACTAGCACAGATACGCAGTATTTT. It codes for CASSSSDTSTDTQYF. The rearrangement joins TRBV5-1 to TRBJ2-3; D gene unclear. The germline CDR1 and CDR2 sequences are SGHRS and YFSETQ. The CDR3 runs to 15 residues. Trimming stripped 3 bases from V and 0 bases from J, with 11 bases between.

This clone was detected once. V is TRBV7-2 and J is TRBJ1-5; tentatively, D is TRBD1 (6 bases). Germline V gene lookup returns CDR1 SGHTA and CDR2 FQGNSA. The CDR3 has 12 residues. Trimming pared 4 bases from V and 8 bases from J, leaving 9 bases between. The CDR3 here is CASSSQGKPQHF. The CDR3 nucleotides read TGTGCCAGCAGCTCACAGGGCAAGCCCCAGCATTTT. Drawing the rest from reference TRBV7-2 and TRBJ1-5, the complete variable domain is GAGVSQSPSNKVTEKGKDVELRCDPISGHTALYWYRQSLGQGLEFLIYFQGNSAPDKSGLPSDRFSAERTGGSVSTLTIQRTQQEDSAVYLCASSSQGKPQHFGDGTRLSIL.

The chain uses TRBV7-2 and TRBJ1-6; TRBD1 matches 7 bases. Germline CDR1 reads SGHTA; CDR2 reads FQGNSA. The CDR3 runs 16 residues. Unmatched junction bases numbered 8, after V lost 1 base and J lost 8 bases. DNA of the CDR3: TGTGCCAGCAGCTTAGGTGGGACAGAAGTTTATTCACCCCTCCACTTT. Its translation: CASSLGGTEVYSPLHF. Drawing the rest from reference TRBV7-2 and TRBJ1-6, the complete variable domain is GAGVSQSPSNKVTEKGKDVELRCDPISGHTALYWYRQSLGQGLEFLIYFQGNSAPDKSGLPSDRFSAERTGGSVSTLTIQRTQQEDSAVYLCASSLGGTEVYSPLHFGNGTRLTVT.

This chain connects TRBV9 to TRBJ1-1; 8 bases align to TRBD1. Germline V gene lookup returns CDR1 SGDLS and CDR2 YYNGEE. CDR3 length: 14 residues. V lost 4 bases to trimming and J lost 4 bases; unmatched junction nucleotides: 6. CDR3 nucleotide sequence: TGTGCCAGCAGCACCGGACAGGGAGGCACTGAAGCTTTCTTT. Translating it yields CASSTGQGGTEAFF. Drawing the rest from reference TRBV9 and TRBJ1-1, the complete variable domain is DSGVTQTPKHLITATGQRVTLRCSPRSGDLSVYWYQQSLDQGLQFLIQYYNGEERAKGNILERFSAQQFPDLHSELNLSSLELGDSALYFCASSTGQGGTEAFFGQGTRLTVV.

The chain's CDR3 is CASSLSGTGGYNEQFF. DNA of the CDR3: TGTGCCAGCAGCTTGTCCGGGACAGGGGGGTACAATGAGCAGTTCTTC. The gene calls are TRBV7-9 and TRBJ2-1; 11 bases match TRBD1. J lost 4 bases, V lost 3 bases, and 5 bases had no gene match. This CDR3 is 16 amino acids long. Germline-derived CDR1 and CDR2 are SEHNR and FQNEAQ (reference sequence).